These 20 T cell receptor beta chains were sequenced from one sample in a study of response to subunit inactivated influenza vaccine. MiXCR was run by TCRdb on the RT-PCR reads, yielding one entry per CDR3 protein. The sample comprises 590,000 or so distinct CDR3 sequences, 11% to 15% of which are singletons, and about 7.4% rests with the top ten. Sequencing used PBMCs from blood, obtained approximately 15 days before vaccination. The receptor set was obtained from a man between 50 and 59 years old who received an inactivated influenza vaccine.

A few counts support this clonotype. This chain connects TRBV12-3 or TRBV12-4 to TRBJ2-3; weak D call: TRBD2 (6 bases). Trimming shortened V by 6 bases and J by 2 bases, and 12 bases separated the two germline ends. The CDR3 runs 14 residues. The CDR3 nucleotides read TGTGCCAGCAGCCACCGGGACTTCACAGATACGCAGTATTTT. It encodes CASSHRDFTDTQYF.

The chain carries TRBV23-1 and TRBJ2-7; possible D gene TRBD2, 6 bases. TRBV23-1 is filed as an ORF, its function uncertain. Trimming took off 3 bases at V and 2 bases at J, with 17 bases between the two ends. The CDR3 is made up of 16 amino acids. CDR3 DNA: TGCGCCAGCAGTCACCACACGACCCCGGGGGCCTACGAGCAGTACTTC. Its translation is CASSHHTTPGAYEQYF.

The chain couples TRBV5-1 to TRBJ2-1; 11 nucleotides agree with TRBD1. This CDR3 is built from 14 residues. The germline CDR1 and CDR2 sequences are SGHRS and YFSETQ. Trimming removed 4 bases from V and 11 bases from J; junction bases left unmatched: 8. CDR3 DNA sequence: TGCGCCAGCAGCATACGGACAGGGGGCGTTAAGCAGTTCTTC. Translation gives CASSIRTGGVKQFF.

The chain joins TRBV20-1 to TRBJ1-5, with D hard to call. With 4 bases removed from V and 3 bases from J, the gap between germline ends came to 16 bases. The CDR3 runs 15 residues. In germline, CDR1 is DFQATT, CDR2 SNEGSKA (reference sequence). CDR3 coding DNA: TGCAGTGCTATGTCCCGCGGAGGGTCCAATCAGCCCCAGCATTTT. This translates into CSAMSRGGSNQPQHF.

This clonotype came up many times. The chain recombines TRBV12-3 or TRBV12-4 with TRBJ2-2, with 10 bases matching TRBD2. This CDR3 region has 16 residues. Trimming at V came to 5 bases and at J to 1 base, leaving 4 bases not matched to a gene. CDR3 in amino acids: CASSPRLAGNTGELFF. In DNA form, the CDR3 reads TGTGCCAGCAGTCCGAGACTAGCGGGGAACACCGGGGAGCTGTTTTTT.

In its sample, this clonotype was seen many times. The CDR3 region is CASSLSSQETQYF. For the CDR3, the DNA is TGCGCCAGCAGCTTGTCGAGCCAAGAGACCCAGTACTTC. This rearrangement joins TRBV5-1 to TRBJ2-5; D unclear. The CDR3 covers 13 residues. Per germline, CDR1 SGHRS and CDR2 YFSETQ. V was cut by 1 base and J by 1 base, with 5 bases left in between.

This clonotype was seen only a few times. This chain links TRBV12-3 or TRBV12-4 with TRBJ2-6, with 7 positions matching TRBD1. V trimming: 8 bases; J trimming: 4 bases; junction bases outside the gene matches: 14. This CDR3 region has 17 residues. Here the CDR3 reads CASRHQAGGPGANVLTF. CDR3 nucleotides: TGTGCCAGCCGTCACCAGGCAGGGGGTCCCGGGGCCAACGTCCTGACTTTC.

This clonotype was picked up a small number of times. CDR3 DNA sequence: TGTGCCAGCAGCCAAGACTCGACAGGGAATGGCTACACCTTC. It is translated as CASSQDSTGNGYTF. The chain couples TRBV14 to TRBJ1-2; 7 bases are a match to TRBD1. CDR3 length: 14 residues. The germline V gene has CDR1 SGHDN and CDR2 FVKESK. With 0 bases clipped from V and 6 bases from J, the junction kept 4 bases outside the gene matches.

This clonotype was found a few times. This rearrangement joins TRBV20-1 to TRBJ2-3; D may be TRBD1 or TRBD2 (6 bases each). Trimming took off 4 bases at V and 2 bases at J, with 13 bases between the two ends. CDR1 is DFQATT, CDR2 SNEGSKA, per germline (reference sequence). This CDR3 contains 14 residues. The CDR3 spells CSAKKGGLTDTQYF. The CDR3 bases are TGCAGTGCTAAAAAAGGGGGGCTCACAGATACGCAGTATTTT.

This clonotype was recorded at least ten times. The chain uses TRBV12-3 or TRBV12-4 and TRBJ2-1, with TRBD2 identical over 9 bases. The V gene end was trimmed by 5 bases and the J gene end by 0 bases; junction bases not matched to a gene: 2. The CDR3 consists of 15 residues. This CDR3 reads CASSRAGGSYNEQFF. DNA of the CDR3: TGTGCCAGCAGTCGAGCGGGGGGCTCCTACAATGAGCAGTTCTTC.

The chain combines TRBV12-3 or TRBV12-4 with TRBJ2-2; weak D call: TRBD1 (5 bases). The CDR3 extends over 15 amino acids. Trimming took off 9 bases at V and 4 bases at J, with 18 bases between the two ends. The CDR3 nucleotides are TGTGCCAGTCAGAGGACATTCATTCGCACCGGGGAGCTGTTTTTT. Amino acid sequence: CASQRTFIRTGELFF.

This clonotype has a handful of counts. The chain joins TRBV4-1 to TRBJ2-1; 7 nucleotides align to TRBD2. This CDR3 region has 16 residues. In germline, CDR1 is MGHRA, CDR2 YSYEKL. With 0 bases clipped from V and 6 bases from J, the junction kept 8 bases outside the gene matches. The CDR3 DNA is TGCGCCAGCAGCCAAGACCGGACTAGAACTGTCAATGAGCAGTTCTTC. Its translation is CASSQDRTRTVNEQFF.

This clonotype was seen ten or more times. This sequence joins TRBV4-3 and TRBJ2-2, with unresolved D. The V end lost 2 bases, the J end lost 2 bases, and 12 bases lay between the germline ends. Germline V CDR1 and CDR2: LGHNA, YSLEER. CDR3 length: 16 residues. Here the CDR3 DNA reads TGCGCCAGCAGCCAATATCTAGAGGCTAACACCGGGGAGCTGTTTTTT. It encodes CASSQYLEANTGELFF.

The chain combines TRBV28 with TRBJ2-3; a possible D gene is TRBD2 (5 bases). This CDR3 is 17 amino acids long. Trimming took off 4 bases at V and 2 bases at J, with 19 bases between the two ends. Germline-derived CDR1 and CDR2 are MDHEN and SYDVKM. CDR3 coding DNA: TGTGCCAGCAGTTCAGATGCTAGCATCCCACACACAGATACGCAGTATTTT. This translates into CASSSDASIPHTDTQYF.

This clonotype has more than one count but fewer than ten. V gene TRBV12-3 or TRBV12-4 combines with J gene TRBJ2-1; 9 bases match TRBD2. After removal of 7 bases from V and 9 bases from J, the junction contained 10 bases not matched to a gene. This CDR3 spans 14 amino acids. Here the CDR3 DNA reads TGTGCCAGCACCACACGGGGGCGGGGGGGTGAGCAGTTCTTC. As protein: CASTTRGRGGEQFF.

Here the CDR3 DNA reads TGCGCCAGCAGCTTGGAGGGGGGTGCGATTCAGCCCCAGCATTTT. Amino acids: CASSLEGGAIQPQHF. The rearrangement uses TRBV5-1 and TRBJ1-5, with D maybe TRBD1 (6 bases). The V gene's germline CDR1 is SGHRS and CDR2 YFSETQ. V was clipped by 0 bases and J by 6 bases, with 13 bases between them. The CDR3 loop spans 15 amino acids.

The chain is built from TRBV12-3 or TRBV12-4 and TRBJ1-2, with D perhaps TRBD1 (5 bases). The CDR3 has 14 residues. Trimming stripped 5 bases from V and 8 bases from J, with 18 bases between. CDR3 amino acids: CASSLGGGSMGYTF. CDR3 bases: TGTGCCAGCAGTCTTGGTGGGGGGTCGATGGGCTACACCTTC.

This clonotype was detected a few times. This chain joins TRBV14 and TRBJ1-2; 7 bases are a match to TRBD1. Trimming cost V 1 base and J 5 bases; bases outside gene matches: 4. The CDR3 contains 14 residues. Germline assignment: CDR1 SGHDN and CDR2 FVKESK. The CDR3 loop reads CASSQAGTDYGYTF. Here the CDR3 DNA reads TGTGCCAGCAGCCAAGCAGGGACAGATTATGGCTACACCTTC.

The rearrangement uses TRBV6-1 and TRBJ2-2, with 8 bases aligning to TRBD2. V lost 3 bases to trimming and J lost 4 bases; unmatched junction nucleotides: 1. Germline assignment: CDR1 MNHNS and CDR2 SASEGT. This CDR3 spans 14 amino acids. The CDR3 DNA is TGTGCCAGCAGTGACCTAGCGGGCACCGGGGAGCTGTTTTTT. Its protein product is CASSDLAGTGELFF.

This clonotype was observed a handful of times. The CDR3 nucleotides are TGTGCCAGCAGCTTCGAATACGGGGGAGAAGCCGGGGAGCTGTTTTTT. Translated, it gives CASSFEYGGEAGELFF. The rearrangement uses TRBV5-4 and TRBJ2-2; D is perhaps TRBD2 (6 bases). The V end was cut by 2 bases, the J end by 6 bases, with 17 bases between. This CDR3 spans 16 amino acids. Per germline, CDR1 SGHNT and CDR2 YYREEE (reference sequence).